The 32 T cell receptor beta chains below were found in one sample sequenced in a study of cytomegalovirus exposure and HLA in healthy donors (dated by TCRdb to between 2016 and 2019). The library was prepared using the immunoSEQ multiplex PCR assay. The multiplex PCR relied on a mix of 60 forward primers for TCR Vbeta segments and 13 reverse primers for TCR Jbeta segments. Not all clones reach the TCRdb copy of this immuneACCESS table, which keeps in-frame sequences only. Checked studies attribute under half of the gap to unresolved V genes and leave the rest unexplained. The sample table shows 150,000 to 200,000 clones, and roughly four fifths are seen once. The ten most abundant clones make up 4.1% of the sample. Sequences were obtained from PBMCs. These receptors all stem from a man aged 50 or older in good health and CMV-seropositive.

The chain carries TRBV11-3 and TRBJ2-1; D is possibly TRBD1 (6 bases). The CDR3 is 15 residues long. Germline-derived CDR1 and CDR2 are SGHNT and YENEEA. The V and J ends lost 5 bases and 8 bases respectively, with 19 bases between them. CDR3 coding DNA: TGTGCCAGCAGCCCCGGGGTACAGGGTGGGTATGAGCAGTTCTTC. Protein product: CASSPGVQGGYEQFF.

This sequence joins TRBV6-1 and TRBJ2-7; a possible D gene is TRBD1 (6 bases). V was cut by 2 bases and J by 6 bases, with 17 bases left in between. Germline V lookup: CDR1 MNHNS, CDR2 SASEGT. The CDR3 has 15 residues. The CDR3 region has the DNA TGTGCCAGCAGTGAAATGAGGACAGCAATTCTCGAGCAGTACTTC. Translating gives CASSEMRTAILEQYF.

The chain recombines TRBV19 with TRBJ1-4; 7 nucleotides line up with TRBD1. The V and J ends lost 5 bases and 7 bases, in that order; junction bases with no gene match: 10. Germline lookup yields CDR1 LNHDA and CDR2 SQIVND (reference sequence). The CDR3 length is 15 residues. This chain's CDR3 is CASSPGRDSSEKLFF. CDR3 coding DNA: TGTGCCAGTAGTCCCGGCCGGGACAGCAGTGAAAAACTGTTTTTT.

This sequence joins TRBV7-9 and TRBJ2-3, with a weak D call TRBD2 (6 bases). The length of the CDR3 is 15 residues. Germline V gene lookup returns CDR1 SEHNR and CDR2 FQNEAQ (reference sequence). Trimming removed 2 bases at V and 2 bases at J, with 11 bases between. CDR3 DNA sequence: TGTGCCAGCAGCTTAATTAGCGGTGTCACAGATACGCAGTATTTT. It translates to CASSLISGVTDTQYF.

V gene TRBV27 combines with J gene TRBJ1-6; tentatively, D is TRBD1 (6 bases). CDR1 is MNHEY and CDR2 is SMNVEV in the germline V gene (reference sequence). The V gene lost 3 bases and the J gene lost 7 bases, with 13 bases spanning the gap. This CDR3 is 15 amino acids long. The CDR3 nucleotides read TGTGCCAGCAGTTTTATGGACAGTGTAAATTCACCCCTCCACTTT. Translation: CASSFMDSVNSPLHF.

This clone was counted between two and nine times. In DNA form, the CDR3 reads TGTGCCAGCGTGATCCTCCCCGGGAATGAGCAGTTCTTC. Translated: CASVILPGNEQFF. The chain recombines TRBV6-1 with TRBJ2-1; D call uncertain. This CDR3 has 13 residues. Trimming stripped 8 bases from V and 7 bases from J, with 15 bases between. Germline lookup yields CDR1 MNHNS and CDR2 SASEGT.

This clone was recorded once. V gene TRBV5-5 combines with J gene TRBJ2-5, with TRBD2 as a possible D gene (5 bases). CDR1 and CDR2 (germline): SGHKS, YYEKEE (reference sequence). The V end was cut by 4 bases, the J end by 5 bases, with 12 bases between. This CDR3 is 13 amino acids long. In DNA, the CDR3 is TGTGCCAGCAGCCAACTAGGGAGCGAGACCCAGTACTTC. Amino acid sequence: CASSQLGSETQYF.

The rearrangement uses TRBV28 and TRBJ2-5, with 10 bases matching TRBD2. The germline V gene has CDR1 MDHEN and CDR2 SYDVKM. CDR3 size: 15 residues. V dropped 3 bases and J dropped 6; count of bases not matched to a gene: 7. CDR3 loop: CASSLASGGLKTQYF. Here the CDR3 DNA reads TGTGCCAGCAGTTTGGCTAGCGGGGGTTTAAAGACCCAGTACTTC.

This clone has a single count. The chain couples TRBV5-1 to TRBJ2-5, with 12 bases identical to TRBD1. Germline trimming cut 4 bases from V and 5 bases from J; bases unmatched to any gene: 3. Germline CDR1 and CDR2: SGHRS and YFSETQ. The CDR3 has 14 residues. The CDR3 loop reads CASSQGQGAETQYF. The CDR3 DNA sequence: TGCGCCAGCAGCCAGGGACAGGGGGCCGAGACCCAGTACTTC.

The genes are TRBV6-5 and TRBJ1-3; 7 nucleotides agree with TRBD1. J gave up 2 bases and V 8 bases, and 3 bases lay outside the gene matches. This CDR3 has 13 residues. The germline V gene has CDR1 MNHEY and CDR2 SVGAGI. In DNA form, the CDR3 reads TGTGCCAGCTTGACAGGGCCTGGAAACACCATATATTTT. The encoded protein is CASLTGPGNTIYF.

The chain couples TRBV5-1 to TRBJ1-5; D uncertain. This CDR3 contains 14 residues. Trimming removed 1 base from V and 4 bases from J, with 9 bases in between. Germline V gene sequence: CDR1 SGHRS, CDR2 YFSETQ. The CDR3 nucleotides are TGCGCCAGCAGCTTGACGCCGGAGAATCAGCCCCAGCATTTT. It encodes CASSLTPENQPQHF.

V gene TRBV27 combines with J gene TRBJ2-1; a weak D match, TRBD2 (6 bases). The CDR3 has 16 residues. The germline V gene encodes CDR1 MNHEY and CDR2 SMNVEV (reference sequence). V was cut by 6 bases and J by 4 bases, with 19 bases left in between. The CDR3 nucleotides read TGTGCCAGCAGGCGCGCCGGGACTCCTCAATACAATGAGCAGTTCTTC. Translating it yields CASRRAGTPQYNEQFF.

The chain joins TRBV5-6 to TRBJ2-4, with D possibly being TRBD2 (6 bases). Germline V gives CDR1 SGHDT, CDR2 YYEEEE. This CDR3 has 14 amino acids. The germline V and J ends were trimmed by 3 bases and 9 bases, with 16 bases remaining between them. This chain's CDR3 is CASSYGTLRGIQYF. CDR3 bases: TGTGCCAGCAGCTACGGGACTTTGAGGGGCATTCAGTACTTC.

This clone was recorded only once. The V call is TRBV27, the J call TRBJ2-7, with TRBD1 matching over 9 bases. The CDR3 contains 13 residues. Per the germline V gene, CDR1 is MNHEY and CDR2 is SMNVEV (reference sequence). The trim removed 6 bases at V and 3 bases at J, leaving 3 bases unmatched. CDR3 sequence: CASRDRGGYEQYF. As DNA, the CDR3 is TGTGCCAGCAGGGACAGGGGTGGCTACGAGCAGTACTTC.

This clone was observed once. V usage is TRBV6-5 and J usage is TRBJ2-3, with 9 bases lining up with TRBD2. There are 14 residues in the CDR3. CDR1 and CDR2 from the germline V gene are MNHEY and SVGAGI. Trimming took 8 bases from V and 6 from J; bases not matched to a gene: 9. This CDR3 is CASGRLAAMDTQYF. The CDR3 region has the DNA TGTGCCAGCGGAAGACTAGCGGCGATGGATACGCAGTATTTT.

The chain carries TRBV6-6 and TRBJ1-4; 8 bases are a match to TRBD1. V shed 4 bases, J shed 6 bases, and the junction held 4 bases outside the gene matches. The V gene's germline CDR1 is MNHNY and CDR2 SVGAGI (reference sequence). This CDR3 is 14 amino acids long. CDR3 DNA: TGTGCCAGCAGTTCCACAGGGGGGGATGAAAAACTGTTTTTT. Protein: CASSSTGGDEKLFF.

The rearrangement links TRBV7-8 to TRBJ2-1, with D uncertain. The CDR3 length is 13 residues. Trimming cost V 5 bases and J 7 bases, with 12 bases left between them. Looked up from germline, CDR1 is SGHVS and CDR2 is FQNEAQ. The chain's CDR3 is CASSPLFPNEQFF. CDR3 bases: TGTGCCAGCAGCCCGCTATTCCCGAATGAGCAGTTCTTC.

J is TRBJ2-7 and V is TRBV29-1, with D possibly TRBD1 on 6 matching bases. V was shortened by 1 base and J by 3 bases, with 13 bases between the two germline ends. The germline V gene has CDR1 SQVTM and CDR2 ANQGSEA. The CDR3 sequence is 14 residues long. DNA of the CDR3: TGCAGCGTTGAAGTCCAGGGGACCCACTACGAGCAGTACTTC. It codes for CSVEVQGTHYEQYF.

This chain connects TRBV6-4 to TRBJ1-6, with 8 bases that match TRBD1. Losses at the gene ends were 5 bases for V and 10 bases for J; bases not matched to a gene: 4. Germline assignment: CDR1 MRHNA and CDR2 SNTAGT. This CDR3 is 13 amino acids long. This CDR3 is CASSPTGESPLHF. For the CDR3, the DNA is TGTGCCAGCAGTCCGACAGGGGAGTCACCCCTCCACTTT.

V usage is TRBV27 and J usage is TRBJ2-1; 14 nucleotides agree with TRBD2. The CDR3 runs 18 residues. Trimming cost V 6 bases and J 4 bases; bases outside gene matches: 11. Germline lookup yields CDR1 MNHEY and CDR2 SMNVEV (reference sequence). CDR3 amino acids: CASRTGLAGVGSYNEQFF. In nucleotides, the CDR3 is TGTGCCAGCAGAACGGGACTAGCGGGGGTCGGGTCATACAATGAGCAGTTCTTC.

This clone was seen only once. This chain connects TRBV7-2 to TRBJ2-1; TRBD2 matches at 10 bases. The CDR3 loop spans 15 amino acids. CDR1 is SGHTA and CDR2 is FQGNSA in the germline V gene. V dropped 3 bases and J dropped 7; count of bases not matched to a gene: 6. The CDR3 region has the DNA TGTGCCAGCAGCTTCAGCGGGAGGGCCGGGAATGAGCAGTTCTTC. Encoded protein: CASSFSGRAGNEQFF.

The genes are TRBV6-5 and TRBJ2-7; 7 nucleotides line up with TRBD2. V gave up 6 bases and J gave up 7 bases; unmatched junction bases: 9. The CDR3 has 13 residues. CDR1 is MNHEY, CDR2 SVGAGI, per germline. CDR3 region: CASRPGGRGEQYF. The CDR3 DNA sequence: TGTGCCAGCAGACCCGGCGGGAGAGGTGAGCAGTACTTC.

The chain uses TRBV9 and TRBJ1-1; no definite D call. The CDR3 has 12 amino acids. With 1 base removed from V and 9 bases from J, the gap between germline ends came to 10 bases. Germline lookup yields CDR1 SGDLS and CDR2 YYNGEE. The DNA of the CDR3 is TGTGCCAGCAGCGTATTCGGCGGGCAAGCTTTCTTT. Amino acid sequence: CASSVFGGQAFF.

This chain uses TRBV10-3 with TRBJ2-7; tentatively, D is TRBD1 (5 bases). This CDR3 has 15 amino acids. Deletions cut 0 bases from V and 7 bases from J, with 16 bases between. Looked up from germline, CDR1 is ENHRY and CDR2 is SYGVKD. CDR3 sequence (DNA): TGTGCCATCAGTGAGTCGACACAATGGGGCCTGGAGCAGTACTTC. Protein product: CAISESTQWGLEQYF.

V gene TRBV6-6 combines with J gene TRBJ1-4; D perhaps matches TRBD1 (5 bases). The CDR3 totals 16 residues. CDR1 and CDR2 from the germline V gene are MNHNY and SVGAGI (reference sequence). Trimming removed 0 bases from V and 1 base from J, with 9 bases in between. The CDR3 protein is CASSYSIDRTNEKLFF. The DNA for the CDR3 is TGTGCCAGCAGTTACTCGATCGACAGAACTAATGAAAAACTGTTTTTT.

The chain uses TRBV9 and TRBJ1-3; D perhaps matches TRBD1 (5 bases). From germline, CDR1 is SGDLS and CDR2 YYNGEE. V shed 0 bases and J shed 4 bases, with 14 bases lying between them. CDR3 length equals 16 residues. DNA for the CDR3: TGTGCCAGCAGCGTAGATCACAGGACGGGCGGAAACACCATATATTTT. Translated: CASSVDHRTGGNTIYF.

This clone was seen only a few times. This sample includes further DNA sequences coding for the same CDR3. The CDR3: CASSTGSYEQYF. The CDR3 DNA is TGTGCCAGTAGTACAGGCTCCTACGAGCAGTACTTC. V usage is TRBV19 and J usage is TRBJ2-7; D gene unclear. The CDR3 contains 12 residues. CDR1 LNHDA and CDR2 SQIVND come from the germline V gene (reference sequence). V lost 4 bases to trimming and J lost 0 bases, with 4 bases between them.

The chain combines TRBV18 with TRBJ1-1, with D maybe TRBD1 (5 bases). The CDR3 extends over 13 amino acids. The V gene's germline CDR1 is KGHSH and CDR2 LQKENI. Trimming shortened V by 5 bases and J by 0 bases, and 7 bases separated the two germline ends. The CDR3 sequence is CASSSTVNTEAFF. CDR3 sequence (DNA): TGTGCCAGCTCATCGACAGTGAACACTGAAGCTTTCTTT.

The chain carries TRBV15 and TRBJ2-3, with 7 positions matching TRBD1. Germline CDR1 LNHNV, CDR2 YYDKDF (reference sequence). This CDR3 has 16 residues. Trimming removed 5 bases from V and 2 bases from J; junction bases left unmatched: 10. The CDR3 DNA reads as TGTGCCACCAGCGGCGTAACGGGACAGCCCACAGATACGCAGTATTTT. Translation gives CATSGVTGQPTDTQYF.

The V and J genes are TRBV11-2 and TRBJ2-5, with D unclear. The CDR3 totals 14 residues. V was trimmed by 0 bases and J by 3 bases, leaving 8 bases between them. Germline V gives CDR1 SGHAT, CDR2 FQNNGV. Here the CDR3 DNA reads TGTGCCAGCAGCTTAGATTCCAGAAAAGAGACCCAGTACTTC. It specifies CASSLDSRKETQYF.

J is TRBJ2-1 and V is TRBV7-9, with D perhaps TRBD2 (5 bases). Germline assignment: CDR1 SEHNR and CDR2 FQNEAQ (reference sequence). The CDR3 covers 15 residues. Trimming shortened V by 4 bases and J by 2 bases, and 12 bases separated the two germline ends. CDR3 amino acids: CASSSRAEPYNEQFF. CDR3 nucleotides: TGTGCCAGCAGCTCGAGAGCGGAGCCCTACAATGAGCAGTTCTTC.

This clone was seen a handful of times. The chain joins TRBV5-1 to TRBJ1-2, with TRBD1 matching 10 bases. The CDR3 extends over 14 amino acids. Germline lookup yields CDR1 SGHRS and CDR2 YFSETQ. With V trimmed by 4 bases and J by 3 bases, 3 bases remained unmatched. This chain's CDR3 is CASSQDRGYYGYTF. The DNA of the CDR3 is TGCGCCAGCAGCCAGGACAGGGGGTACTATGGCTACACCTTC.